This T cell receptor beta chain was obtained from a study of monozygotic twins with cystic fibrosis (dated by TCRdb to the early 2020s). Some background on the complete study: Barcoded libraries were prepared from three micrograms of fragmented DNA with about 15 PCR cycles. To gauge how much genetics shapes V and J gene usage, the researchers compared TCR beta repertoires both within and across 16 monozygotic twin pairs who have cystic fibrosis. The cohort included ten female and six male twin pairs, mostly children and adolescents, aged about 2.0 to 40 years with a median of 9.1 years. On the day blood was drawn, the twins' weight-for-height and FEVPerc (FEV1 disease centile) were ranked against those of the approximately 990 cohort participants. Data for three of the twin pairs had been reported previously in another context. On the study overall, not on this receptor specifically: V gene usage was most similar to the co-twin in 13 of 16 pairs, and J usage was most similar to the co-twin in 8 of 16 pairs, which suggests genetic constraints. The cohort was small, and the number of shared CDR3s showed no association with age, concordance or disease severity. Simpson clonality was found to be generally low (median roughly 0.0092), suggesting a naive-dominated repertoire, although higher clonality was observed in the most severely affected patients. Significantly higher nucleotide-identical clonotype sharing was observed within monozygotic CF twin pairs than between unrelated CF individuals (P = 0.000026, Mann-Whitney).

Following the manufacturer's instructions, the researchers used the immunoSEQ immune profiling system to amplify TCR beta CDR3 regions via multiplex PCR. An Illumina NextSeq system was used to carry out the sequencing. On the study's bioinformatics: The immunoSEQ Analyzer platform handled processing of the sequence data, and clonality was calculated by taking the square root of Simpson's index of productive rearrangements. Similarity in V and J usage was measured by Jensen-Shannon distance, and OLGA was used to compute CDR3 generation probabilities. Shared CDR3 sequences were searched against the immuneACCESS database (August 2020) and VDJdb (December 2020). The table comes from immuneACCESS by way of TCRdb, which keeps in-frame sequences with V and J called. Part of the clones is missing from these tables; in studies checked, under half for an unresolved V gene and the rest for unknown reasons. V and J calls and clone size come straight from that table; D and trimming were deduced from the DNA. The sample table contains about 25,000 clones; only one count was recorded for approximately 90% of them. 0.54% of the sample comes from the top ten.

The twin pairs came from the European Cystic Fibrosis Twin and Sibling Study Cohort, which recruited patients from more than 150 CF clinics across 14 European countries. Both zygosity and CFTR genotype were checked in-house, and zygosity was tested with multiplex PCR across nine short tandem repeat loci. Peripheral blood was sampled from each twin, with clinical parameters recorded on the day of blood sampling. Phenol/chloroform extraction was used to isolate genomic DNA from peripheral blood cells, and the DNA was then kept in TE buffer at 4 degrees C. Looking up the germline V gene yields CDR1 SGHTA and CDR2 FQGNSA. V is clipped by 3 bases and J by 4 bases, and the sequence between their germline boundaries is 10 bases long. The CDR3 measures 13 amino acids from cysteine to phenylalanine. Here the CDR3 DNA is all that survives: 39 bases in frame from base 1. To note about this clone: The antigen this receptor binds is unknown. No qualities accompany the bases; no much larger clone lies one base away.

The chain is encoded by TRBV7-2 joined to TRBJ2-7, with a tentative D gene TRBD1 over 6 matching bases. The sequencing sample was made of blood. The source of this sequence is a girl under 10 years old with cystic fibrosis. The DNA is TGTGCCAGCAGCTTCAGGGGTTTGTACGAGCAGTACTTC. This gives the protein CASSFRGLYEQYF. Outside the CDR3, residues come from the reference TRBV7-2 and TRBJ2-7 proteins, so the full variable domain is: GAGVSQSPSNKVTEKGKDVELRCDPISGHTALYWYRQSLGQGLEFLIYFQGNSAPDKSGLPSDRFSAERTGGSVSTLTIQRTQQEDSAVYLCASSFRGLYEQYFGPGTRLTVT.